Sequencing of this T cell receptor (beta chain) was carried out in a study of technical replicates of blood from a few donors listed by TCRdb under 2017. Note on this clone: This receptor's antigen is unknown. Base quality data are lacking; no much larger clone is found one base away.

As encoded in the germline V gene, CDR1 is MGHRA while CDR2 is YSYEKL. The cysteine opens and the phenylalanine closes a CDR3 of 16 amino acids. Just the 48-base CDR3 DNA is kept, in frame starting at base 1. For this chain, trimming is 0 bases at the V end and 5 bases at the J end, and the number of junction bases without a gene match is 9. Library method: the immunoSEQ multiplex PCR assay. Held by TCRdb, this immuneACCESS table contains in-frame sequences only and omits some clones. Under half of the omission traces to an unresolved V gene where checked; the cause of the rest is unknown. Recorded for this sample are tens of thousands of clones; approximately 94% of them occurred a single time. Together, the top ten hold 0.36% of the sample.

The sequenced sample was T cells isolated from PBMCs. The TCR sequence derives from a human donor in good health. The sequence links TRBV4-1 to TRBJ2-5; 7 of the junction bases match TRBD2. CDR3 region: CASSQDRAGVEETQYF. In nucleotides, the sequence is TGCGCCAGCAGCCAAGATCGGGCGGGAGTAGAGGAGACCCAGTACTTC.